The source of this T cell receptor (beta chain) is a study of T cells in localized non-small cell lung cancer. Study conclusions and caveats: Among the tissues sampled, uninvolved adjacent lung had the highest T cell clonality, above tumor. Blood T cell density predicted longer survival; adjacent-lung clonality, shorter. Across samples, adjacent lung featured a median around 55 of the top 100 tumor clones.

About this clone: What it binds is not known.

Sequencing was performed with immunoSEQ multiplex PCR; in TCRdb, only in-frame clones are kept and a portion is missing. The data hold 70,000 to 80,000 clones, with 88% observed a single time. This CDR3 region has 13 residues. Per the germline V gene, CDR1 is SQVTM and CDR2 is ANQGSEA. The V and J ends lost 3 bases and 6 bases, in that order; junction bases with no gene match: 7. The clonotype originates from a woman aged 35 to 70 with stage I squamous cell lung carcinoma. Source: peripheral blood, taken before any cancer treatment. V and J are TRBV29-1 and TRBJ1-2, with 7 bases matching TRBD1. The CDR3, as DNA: TGCAGCGTTGAGGGACAGCACTTAAATGGCTACACCTTC. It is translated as CSVEGQHLNGYTF.